These T cell receptor beta chains were read from a single sample in a study of T cell repertoires in cytomegalovirus infection. From the reads, TCRdb called clonotypes with MiXCR, one entry per CDR3 protein. This sample has about 190,000 distinct CDR3 sequences, with about 28% found just once. The sequenced sample was PBMCs. These receptors were taken from a human donor in good health (CMV status not recorded). Some clones in this sample may be carry-over from other donors' samples. CDR3s include the opening cysteine and the closing phenylalanine or tryptophan. Fields, in order: J gene, clone size, V gene, D gene, CDR3 DNA, CDR3 protein. The D gene is left open where the match is weak. Part of the rows lack a size; the others show once, few, many or a class for expanded clones.

j_call: TRBJ1-4
clone_size: -
v_call: TRBV4-3
d_call: -
cdr3_nt: TGCGCCAGCAGCCAGGATTCCTATGCAACTAATGAAAAACTGTTTTTT
cdr3_aa: CASSQDSYATNEKLFF

j_call: TRBJ1-1
clone_size: few
v_call: TRBV15
d_call: TRBD1
cdr3_nt: TGTGCCACCAGCAGAGATAGGGGCCAGGGGGACCCAATGAACACTGAAGCTTTCTTT
cdr3_aa: CATSRDRGQGDPMNTEAFF

j_call: TRBJ2-7
clone_size: few
v_call: TRBV20-1
d_call: -
cdr3_nt: TGCAGTGCTAGAGATGGGGGGGCCACCTACGAGCAGTACTTC
cdr3_aa: CSARDGGATYEQYF

j_call: TRBJ2-1
clone_size: -
v_call: TRBV11-2
d_call: -
cdr3_nt: TGTGCCAGCAGCTCCGCCCCTTACAATGAGCAGTTCTTC
cdr3_aa: CASSSAPYNEQFF

j_call: TRBJ2-2
clone_size: many
v_call: TRBV7-2
d_call: TRBD2
cdr3_nt: TGTGCCAGCTCCCTAGCGGGGGGGAACACCGGGGAGCTGTTTTTT
cdr3_aa: CASSLAGGNTGELFF

j_call: TRBJ1-6
clone_size: few
v_call: TRBV6-2/TRBV6-3
d_call: TRBD1
cdr3_nt: TGTGCCAGCAGCATGGAAGGGACAGCAAATTCACCCCTCCACTTT
cdr3_aa: CASSMEGTANSPLHF

j_call: TRBJ2-1
clone_size: once
v_call: TRBV5-1
d_call: TRBD2
cdr3_nt: TGCGCCAGCAGCTTGATTAGCGGGGAGGACAATGAGCAGTTCTTC
cdr3_aa: CASSLISGEDNEQFF

j_call: TRBJ1-3
clone_size: few
v_call: TRBV29-1
d_call: TRBD1
cdr3_nt: TGCAGCGTCGAAGGGCGCAGGGGGCTTGGAAACACCATATATTTT
cdr3_aa: CSVEGRRGLGNTIYF

j_call: TRBJ1-1
clone_size: many
v_call: TRBV18
d_call: -
cdr3_nt: TGTGCCAGCAGCCCCTCTGGGAACACTGAAGCTTTCTTT
cdr3_aa: CASSPSGNTEAFF

j_call: TRBJ1-1
clone_size: -
v_call: TRBV20-1
d_call: TRBD1
cdr3_nt: TGCAGTGCTAGAAATCTTGGTAAGGGGGCAGTGACTGAAGCTTTCTTT
cdr3_aa: CSARNLGKGAVTEAFF

j_call: TRBJ1-4
clone_size: few
v_call: TRBV4-3
d_call: -
cdr3_nt: TGCGCCAGCAGCCAAAACCCGGGCCGGAATGAAAAACTGTTTTTT
cdr3_aa: CASSQNPGRNEKLFF

j_call: TRBJ2-5
clone_size: -
v_call: TRBV11-2
d_call: TRBD2
cdr3_nt: TGTGCCAGCAGCTTAGTGTCTAGCGGGGGGGGGACCCAGTACTTC
cdr3_aa: CASSLVSSGGGTQYF

j_call: TRBJ2-7
clone_size: few
v_call: TRBV6-2/TRBV6-3
d_call: -
cdr3_nt: TGTGCCAGCAGCCGGACCGGAGACAGAAATGCCTACGAGCAGTACTTC
cdr3_aa: CASSRTGDRNAYEQYF

j_call: TRBJ2-5
clone_size: -
v_call: TRBV5-1
d_call: TRBD1
cdr3_nt: TGCGCCAGCAGCCGGGGACAGGGGACGGTGGAGACCCAGTACTTC
cdr3_aa: CASSRGQGTVETQYF

j_call: TRBJ2-7
clone_size: many
v_call: TRBV7-9
d_call: -
cdr3_nt: TGTGCCAGCAGCTTAGATCTCACCCGCTACGAGCAGTACTTC
cdr3_aa: CASSLDLTRYEQYF

j_call: TRBJ1-1
clone_size: -
v_call: TRBV12-3/TRBV12-4
d_call: -
cdr3_nt: TGTGCCAGCAGATCAGAACCCCGGACAAGTACTGAAGCTTTCTTT
cdr3_aa: CASRSEPRTSTEAFF

j_call: TRBJ1-2
clone_size: many
v_call: TRBV28
d_call: TRBD1
cdr3_nt: TGTGCCAGCACCGTTATGGGAGAAGGGGGCGCTGGCTATGGCTACACCTTC
cdr3_aa: CASTVMGEGGAGYGYTF

j_call: TRBJ1-2
clone_size: -
v_call: TRBV5-1
d_call: -
cdr3_nt: TGCGCCAGCAGCTTAGGAGGGGATGATGGCTACACCTTC
cdr3_aa: CASSLGGDDGYTF

j_call: TRBJ2-7
clone_size: -
v_call: TRBV11-2
d_call: -
cdr3_nt: TGTGCCAGCAGGCGGACGGACGGCCTATCCTACGAGCAGTACTTC
cdr3_aa: CASRRTDGLSYEQYF

j_call: TRBJ1-2
clone_size: few
v_call: TRBV5-1
d_call: -
cdr3_nt: TGCGCCAGCAGTTTCACCGGGACGGGGGGGAATGAAGGCTACACCTTC
cdr3_aa: CASSFTGTGGNEGYTF

j_call: TRBJ1-1
clone_size: -
v_call: TRBV7-4
d_call: TRBD1
cdr3_nt: TGTGCCAGCAGCTTAGATGCAGGTGGGACAGGAAGGGCTTTCTTT
cdr3_aa: CASSLDAGGTGRAFF

j_call: TRBJ1-2
clone_size: -
v_call: TRBV29-1
d_call: -
cdr3_nt: TGCAGCGTTGAAGATTCCAGGGTTGCGAGGGTTAACTATGGCTACACCTTC
cdr3_aa: CSVEDSRVARVNYGYTF

j_call: TRBJ2-1
clone_size: -
v_call: TRBV5-4
d_call: TRBD1
cdr3_nt: TGTGCCAGCAGCTGGGAGAGGGAGGGACAGGGGAACAATGAGCAGTTCTTC
cdr3_aa: CASSWEREGQGNNEQFF

j_call: TRBJ2-7
clone_size: -
v_call: TRBV4-2
d_call: -
cdr3_nt: TGTGCCAGCAGCCAAGATCGCGGGGAATCCTACGAGCAGTACTTC
cdr3_aa: CASSQDRGESYEQYF

j_call: TRBJ2-7
clone_size: many
v_call: TRBV12-3/TRBV12-4
d_call: -
cdr3_nt: TGTGCCAGCAGTTTATCCCGAGATTACCCGTACGAGCAGTACTTC
cdr3_aa: CASSLSRDYPYEQYF

j_call: TRBJ1-1
clone_size: many
v_call: TRBV10-1
d_call: -
cdr3_nt: TGCGCCAGCAGTGAACACCCGGGAAAGAACACTGAAGCTTTCTTT
cdr3_aa: CASSEHPGKNTEAFF